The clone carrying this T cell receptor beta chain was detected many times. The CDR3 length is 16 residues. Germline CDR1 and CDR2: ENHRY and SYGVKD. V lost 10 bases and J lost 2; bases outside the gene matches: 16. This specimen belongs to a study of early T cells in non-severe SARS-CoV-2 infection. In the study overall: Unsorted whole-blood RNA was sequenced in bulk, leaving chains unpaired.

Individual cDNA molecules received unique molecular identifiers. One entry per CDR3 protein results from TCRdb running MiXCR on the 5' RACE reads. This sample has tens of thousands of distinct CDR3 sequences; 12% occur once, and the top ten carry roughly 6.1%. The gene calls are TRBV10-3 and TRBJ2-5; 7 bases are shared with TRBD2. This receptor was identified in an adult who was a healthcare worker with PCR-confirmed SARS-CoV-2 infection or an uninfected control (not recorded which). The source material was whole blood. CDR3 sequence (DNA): TGTGCCACCCGACCGTGGGGAGGGACTGTACAAGAGACCCAGTACTTC. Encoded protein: CATRPWGGTVQETQYF.